These T cell receptor beta chains were read from a single sample in a study of T cell responses to AZD1222 COVID-19 vaccine. Clones were read by immunoSEQ multiplex PCR, and TCRdb kept only the in-frame ones, dropping some. This table holds 150,000 or so clones, less than 90% found once. Sequencing was performed on peripheral blood, taken on day 0 of AZD1222 vaccination. The receptors come from an adult in good health. Both conserved end residues are part of each CDR3. The order of the fields is V gene, J gene, CDR3 protein.

TRBV19	TRBJ1-4	CASSSKPQDNEKLFF
TRBV5-1	TRBJ1-6	CASSAGQDVSPLHF
TRBV7-2	TRBJ1-3	CASSLGVYSGNTIYF
TRBV5-1	TRBJ2-2	CASSSQPNTGELFF
TRBV9	TRBJ2-3	CASSVLATGSTDTQYF
TRBV7-7	TRBJ1-4	CASSPGSGNEKLFF
TRBV27	TRBJ2-7	CASSPMTVTYEQYF
TRBV3-1/TRBV3-2	TRBJ2-1	CASSPPRRTSSYNEQFF
TRBV3-1/TRBV3-2	TRBJ2-4	CASSPGTSGALNIQYF
TRBV12-3/TRBV12-4	TRBJ2-4	CASSSRDGGIQYF
TRBV7-2	TRBJ1-5	CASSLVITSDQPQHF
TRBV4-1	TRBJ1-2	CASSQGILAGNNYGYTF
TRBV21-1	TRBJ2-5	CASSKGSQETQYF
TRBV5-4	TRBJ2-5	CASRSRQGEETQYF
TRBV9	TRBJ1-4	CASSVVPTNEKLFF
TRBV6-5	TRBJ1-2	CASSYRTGGGYTF
TRBV19	TRBJ2-1	CASTPGNSDDEQFF
TRBV11-1	TRBJ1-2	CASSDGGPGYGYTF
TRBV5-6	TRBJ1-4	CASRVMAGSEKLFF